This TCR beta chain was sequenced in a study of spatial heterogeneity in lung cancer. Findings of the study overall: Mutation counts in tumors were tracked by counts of expanded intratumoral alpha and beta TCRs.

TCRdb ran MiXCR on the 5' RACE reads and lists one entry per CDR3 protein. The table shows around 13,000 distinct CDR3 sequences, with roughly 4.6% occurring only once. Trimming stripped 9 bases from V and 1 base from J, with 16 bases between. Looked up from germline, CDR1 is SNHLY and CDR2 is FYNNEI. The CDR3 sequence is 16 residues long. Time point described: sample taken at primary tumor resection. This clonotype showed up many times. The antigen is unknown. This beta chain turned up in a library designed for alpha chains; as an off-target read, its abundance says little. The specimen was lung tumor tissue, collected at surgery. The clonotype originates from a male donor with early-stage non-small cell lung cancer. The chain carries TRBV2 and TRBJ2-6, with TRBD1 as a possible D gene (6 bases). The CDR3 reads CASNRALLSGANVLTF. The DNA of the CDR3 is TGTGCCAGTAACAGGGCCCTTTTATCTGGGGCCAACGTCCTGACTTTC.